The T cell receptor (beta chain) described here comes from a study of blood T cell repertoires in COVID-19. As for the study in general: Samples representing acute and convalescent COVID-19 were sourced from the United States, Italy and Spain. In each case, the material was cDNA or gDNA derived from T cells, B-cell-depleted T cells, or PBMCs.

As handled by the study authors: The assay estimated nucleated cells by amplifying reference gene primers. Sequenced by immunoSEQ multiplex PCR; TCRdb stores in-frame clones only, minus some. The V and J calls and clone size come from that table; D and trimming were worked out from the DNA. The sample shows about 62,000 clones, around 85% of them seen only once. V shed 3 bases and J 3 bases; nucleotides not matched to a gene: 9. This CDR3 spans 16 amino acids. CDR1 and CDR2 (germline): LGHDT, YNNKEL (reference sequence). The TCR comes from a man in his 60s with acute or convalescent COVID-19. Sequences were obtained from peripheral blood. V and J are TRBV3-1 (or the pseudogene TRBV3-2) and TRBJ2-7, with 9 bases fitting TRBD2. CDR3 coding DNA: TGTGCCAGCAGCCACTTATTAGCGGGAGTTCGCTACGAGCAGTACTTC. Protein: CASSHLLAGVRYEQYF.